The 28 T cell receptor beta chains presented below share a single source sample, sequenced in a study of T cell repertoires in cytomegalovirus infection. The antigens these receptors bind are not known. A single record per CDR3 protein comes from TCRdb applying MiXCR to the reads. In the table there are fewer than 650,000 distinct CDR3 sequences, approximately 40% of which are singletons. The sample was cultured PBMCs, taken from culture after CMV antigen stimulation. These receptors were collected from a human donor in good health (CMV status not recorded). Some clones in this sample may be carry-over from other donors' samples.

The chain recombines TRBV6-2 or TRBV6-3 with TRBJ2-1, with TRBD2 as a possible D gene (6 bases). V gave up 7 bases and J gave up 7 bases, with 20 bases separating them. This CDR3 comprises 15 residues. Germline CDR1 MNHEY, CDR2 SVGEGT. The DNA of the CDR3 is TGTGCCAGCAAGGAGGGACTGGGCAGAAGAAATGAGCAGTTCTTC. Encoded protein: CASKEGLGRRNEQFF.

V and J are TRBV7-4 and TRBJ2-7, with 12 bases fitting TRBD1. The germline gives CDR1 SGHVT, CDR2 SQSDAQ. The CDR3 totals 16 residues. V was pared by 4 bases and J by 3 bases, with 7 bases of the junction left unmatched. CDR3 loop: CASSSSRDRGRYEQYF. Written as DNA, the CDR3 is TGTGCCAGCAGCTCCTCCCGGGACAGGGGGCGCTACGAGCAGTACTTC.

The rearrangement uses TRBV19 and TRBJ1-5, with 9 nucleotides matching TRBD1. The CDR3 has 15 amino acids. CDR1 is LNHDA, CDR2 SQIVND, per germline (reference sequence). J was trimmed by 3 bases and V by 6 bases; bases with no gene match: 6. The CDR3 loop reads CASSQGQGFNQPQHF. The DNA of the CDR3 is TGTGCCAGTAGCCAGGGACAGGGTTTCAATCAGCCCCAGCATTTT.

This clonotype was seen only a few times. The chain carries TRBV7-9 and TRBJ2-2, with 8 nucleotides matching TRBD1. In germline, CDR1 is SEHNR, CDR2 FQNEAQ (reference sequence). J was trimmed by 1 base and V by 3 bases; bases with no gene match: 1. The CDR3 consists of 15 residues. The CDR3 DNA reads as TGTGCCAGCAGCTTGGGACAGGAGAACACCGGGGAGCTGTTTTTT. This encodes CASSLGQENTGELFF.

The gene calls are TRBV7-9 and TRBJ2-6, with TRBD1 identical over 9 bases. CDR1 SEHNR and CDR2 FQNEAQ come from the germline V gene (reference sequence). V shed 6 bases, J shed 4 bases, and the junction held 10 bases outside the gene matches. CDR3 length: 17 amino acids. CDR3 sequence (DNA): TGTGCCAGCAGTCCGGGACAGGGCTTTTCCGGGGCCAACGTCCTGACTTTC. Protein: CASSPGQGFSGANVLTF.

In this sample, this clonotype turned up a few times. This chain connects TRBV7-9 to TRBJ2-5; no definite D call. Germline CDR1 and CDR2: SEHNR and FQNEAQ (reference sequence). The length of the CDR3 is 14 residues. The V gene lost 5 bases and the J gene lost 2 bases, with 12 bases spanning the gap. CDR3: CASSARLTQETQYF. CDR3 bases: TGTGCCAGCAGCGCCAGACTCACACAAGAGACCCAGTACTTC.

The table lists this clonotype with a few counts. The chain has TRBV6-2 or TRBV6-3 and TRBJ1-1; D unresolved. Trimming cost V 2 bases and J 4 bases, with 11 bases left between them. Germline-derived CDR1 and CDR2 are MNHEY and SVGEGT. There are 14 residues in the CDR3. CDR3 amino acids: CASSYVRVGTEAFF. In DNA form, the CDR3 reads TGTGCCAGCAGTTACGTGAGGGTGGGCACTGAAGCTTTCTTT.

The chain has TRBV4-1 and TRBJ1-1; D is uncertain. The CDR3 runs 14 residues. Trimming shortened V by 1 base and J by 8 bases, and 14 bases separated the two germline ends. CDR1 MGHRA and CDR2 YSYEKL come from the germline V gene. The CDR3 sequence: CASSQGALGREAFF. CDR3 bases: TGCGCCAGCAGCCAAGGGGCCCTAGGGCGGGAAGCTTTCTTT.

This clonotype was picked up a small number of times. The V gene is TRBV2, the J gene TRBJ1-5; maybe TRBD1 (6 bases). CDR1 is SNHLY and CDR2 is FYNNEI in the germline V gene. There are 14 residues in the CDR3. V lost 7 bases to trimming and J lost 7 bases, with 17 bases between them. CDR3 protein: CASTGDRGGQPQHF. The CDR3 DNA is TGTGCCAGCACAGGGGACCGAGGAGGGCAGCCCCAGCATTTT.

This clonotype was observed a few times. The V and J genes are TRBV7-2 and TRBJ1-1; D is uncertain. This CDR3 is 16 amino acids long. Per the germline V gene, CDR1 is SGHTA and CDR2 is FQGNSA. The V and J ends lost 5 bases and 6 bases respectively, with 22 bases between them. The CDR3 region is CASSHGPPVAVSEAFF. As DNA, the CDR3 is TGTGCCAGCAGCCACGGGCCGCCGGTGGCGGTATCTGAAGCTTTCTTT. Combining the CDR3 with reference TRBV7-2 and TRBJ1-1 gives the whole variable domain GAGVSQSPSNKVTEKGKDVELRCDPISGHTALYWYRQSLGQGLEFLIYFQGNSAPDKSGLPSDRFSAERTGGSVSTLTIQRTQQEDSAVYLCASSHGPPVAVSEAFFGQGTRLTVV.

The chain combines TRBV19 with TRBJ2-7; possible D gene TRBD2, 5 bases. The germline CDR1 and CDR2 sequences are LNHDA and SQIVND (reference sequence). CDR3 length: 16 amino acids. Trimming took off 5 bases at V and 6 bases at J, with 23 bases between the two ends. CDR3 in amino acids: CASSVGISRRVFEQYF. Here the CDR3 DNA reads TGTGCCAGTAGTGTGGGGATCAGTCGGCGGGTTTTCGAGCAGTACTTC.

The V gene is TRBV10-3, the J gene TRBJ2-1; D may be TRBD1 or TRBD2 (5 bases each). The CDR3 spans 12 residues. In germline, CDR1 is ENHRY, CDR2 SYGVKD. The germline V and J ends were trimmed by 4 bases and 7 bases, with 8 bases remaining between them. Written as DNA, the CDR3 is TGTGCCATCAGTGGTGAGGGGAATGAGCAGTTCTTC. This sequence encodes CAISGEGNEQFF.

V is TRBV18 and J is TRBJ2-7; the match to TRBD2 covers 9 bases. The CDR3 covers 15 residues. Germline V CDR1 and CDR2: KGHSH, LQKENI. J lost 5 bases, V lost 4 bases, and 9 bases had no gene match. CDR3 in DNA: TGTGCCAGCTCACTTGCGGGAGGGCCCGTCGACGAGCAGTACTTC. Protein sequence: CASSLAGGPVDEQYF.

The chain joins TRBV12-3 or TRBV12-4 to TRBJ2-5; TRBD1 might be the D (6 bases). Trimming cost V 6 bases and J 3 bases, with 8 bases left between them. This CDR3 comprises 12 residues. The CDR3 nucleotides are TGTGCCAGCAGATCAGGGGAAGAGACCCAGTACTTC. Its translation: CASRSGEETQYF.

This chain joins TRBV10-3 and TRBJ2-7; D might be TRBD1 (5 bases). V was trimmed by 6 bases and J by 6 bases, leaving 15 bases between them. Germline loops: CDR1 ENHRY, CDR2 SYGVKD. The CDR3 runs 13 residues. CDR3 DNA sequence: TGTGCCATCAGGGGGCCCGAGTCGAGCGAGCAGTACTTC. Residues: CAIRGPESSEQYF.

In this sample, this clonotype turned up a few times. This chain joins TRBV10-1 and TRBJ2-1; TRBD2 is a possible D gene (5 bases). Per the germline V gene, CDR1 is WNHNN and CDR2 is SYGVQD (reference sequence). The CDR3 length is 18 residues. V dropped 11 bases and J dropped 2 bases, with 28 bases sitting between them. CDR3 in amino acids: CAPMSAASKRDTYNEQFF. The DNA of the CDR3 is TGCGCCCCCATGTCGGCGGCGAGCAAGAGGGATACCTACAATGAGCAGTTCTTC.

This chain connects TRBV19 to TRBJ1-4; D might be TRBD1 (6 bases). The CDR3 totals 13 residues. The V end lost 9 bases, the J end lost 7 bases, and 15 bases lay between the germline ends. Germline V CDR1 and CDR2: LNHDA, SQIVND (reference sequence). CDR3 region: CASQLQGGEKLFF. As DNA, the CDR3 is TGTGCCAGCCAACTTCAAGGGGGTGAAAAACTGTTTTTT.

V usage is TRBV2 and J usage is TRBJ1-1, with unresolved D. CDR3 length: 15 residues. Germline V lookup: CDR1 SNHLY, CDR2 FYNNEI. The ends were cut back, 3 bases at V and 1 base at J, with 12 bases in the middle. CDR3 region: CASSDQRPSNTEAFF. CDR3 DNA: TGTGCCAGCAGTGACCAGAGGCCCTCGAACACTGAAGCTTTCTTT.

V is TRBV10-3 and J is TRBJ2-3; either TRBD1 or TRBD2 may supply D (5 bases each). The germline CDR1 and CDR2 sequences are ENHRY and SYGVKD. This CDR3 is 12 amino acids long. V was clipped by 10 bases and J by 1 base, with 9 bases between them. The DNA for the CDR3 is TGTGCCACCGGGGACCGCACAGATACGCAGTATTTT. Protein: CATGDRTDTQYF.

J is TRBJ1-2 and V is TRBV15, with unresolved D. V dropped 8 bases and J dropped 0 bases, with 16 bases sitting between them. The CDR3 runs 15 residues. Germline V CDR1 and CDR2: LNHNV, YYDKDF (reference sequence). The CDR3 DNA reads as TGTGCCACCGCCACGACCGCGCATCCTAACTATGGCTACACCTTC. Residues: CATATTAHPNYGYTF.

V gene TRBV6-2 or TRBV6-3 combines with J gene TRBJ2-3; TRBD2 matches at 7 bases. This CDR3 is 17 amino acids long. The V and J ends lost 8 bases and 0 bases, in that order; junction bases with no gene match: 14. CDR1 MNHEY and CDR2 SVGEGT come from the germline V gene. This CDR3 reads CASSMASGGISTDTQYF. As DNA, the CDR3 is TGTGCCAGCTCGATGGCTAGCGGAGGAATTAGCACAGATACGCAGTATTTT.

Comment on this clonotype: A much bigger clone sits one base away, suggesting this may be a read error. The rearrangement links TRBV6-1 to TRBJ1-1; D is unresolved. Deletions cut 5 bases from V and 1 base from J, with 11 bases between. The germline V gene has CDR1 MNHNS and CDR2 SASEGT. The CDR3 is made up of 14 amino acids. CDR3 nucleotide sequence: TGTGCCAGCAGTTATTTTGCAGCGAACACTGAAGCTTTCTTT. Residues: CASSYFAANTEAFF.

The rearrangement uses TRBV18 and TRBJ1-3; possibly TRBD1 for D (6 bases). The CDR3 loop spans 16 amino acids. Germline V gene lookup returns CDR1 KGHSH and CDR2 LQKENI. V was pared by 3 bases and J by 0 bases, with 12 bases between. The chain's CDR3 is CASSPDRTLSGNTIYF. CDR3 nucleotides: TGTGCCAGCTCACCGGACAGAACCCTCTCTGGAAACACCATATATTTT.

This chain joins TRBV7-2 and TRBJ1-6; no clear D gene. The germline V gene encodes CDR1 SGHTA and CDR2 FQGNSA. V dropped 6 bases and J dropped 3 bases, with 15 bases sitting between them. The CDR3 has 16 residues. The CDR3 loop is CASSQSSLDYNSPLHF. As DNA, the CDR3 is TGTGCCAGCAGTCAATCCTCCTTAGACTATAATTCACCCCTCCACTTT.

This chain connects TRBV27 to TRBJ1-4; D perhaps matches TRBD1 (5 bases). With 5 bases removed from V and 7 bases from J, the gap between germline ends came to 20 bases. CDR1 is MNHEY, CDR2 SMNVEV, per germline (reference sequence). This CDR3 contains 16 residues. This CDR3 reads CASSPAYSGTREKLFF. In DNA form, the CDR3 reads TGTGCCAGCAGTCCGGCATACTCAGGGACGCGTGAAAAACTGTTTTTT.

The chain joins TRBV18 to TRBJ2-2, with no clear D. The CDR3 consists of 15 residues. The V gene's germline CDR1 is KGHSH and CDR2 LQKENI. V shed 0 bases and J shed 6 bases, with 11 bases lying between them. CDR3: CASSPPSGLAGELFF. The DNA for the CDR3 is TGTGCCAGCTCACCACCGTCCGGGTTGGCCGGGGAGCTGTTTTTT. Full variable domain (remainder filled in from reference TRBV18 and TRBJ2-2): NAGVMQNPRHLVRRRGQEARLRCSPMKGHSHVYWYRQLPEEGLKFMVYLQKENIIDESGMPKERFSAEFPKEGPSILRIQQVVRGDSAAYFCASSPPSGLAGELFFGEGSRLTVL.

This clonotype was seen a handful of times. This chain uses TRBV7-2 with TRBJ1-2, with D perhaps matching TRBD1 (6 bases). The V end lost 5 bases, the J end lost 4 bases, and 14 bases lay between the germline ends. The CDR3 covers 14 residues. Per germline, CDR1 SGHTA and CDR2 FQGNSA. CDR3 bases: TGTGCCAGCAGCCCTCACGGACAGAGCTATGGCTACACCTTC. Protein: CASSPHGQSYGYTF.

This clonotype came up a few times. V and J are TRBV7-2 and TRBJ2-5; 9 positions match TRBD2. CDR1 SGHTA and CDR2 FQGNSA come from the germline V gene. CDR3 length equals 13 residues. Unmatched junction bases numbered 5, after V lost 6 bases and J lost 6 bases. In DNA, the CDR3 is TGTGCCAGCAGTCTAGCGGGGACTAAGACCCAGTACTTC. Amino acid sequence: CASSLAGTKTQYF.